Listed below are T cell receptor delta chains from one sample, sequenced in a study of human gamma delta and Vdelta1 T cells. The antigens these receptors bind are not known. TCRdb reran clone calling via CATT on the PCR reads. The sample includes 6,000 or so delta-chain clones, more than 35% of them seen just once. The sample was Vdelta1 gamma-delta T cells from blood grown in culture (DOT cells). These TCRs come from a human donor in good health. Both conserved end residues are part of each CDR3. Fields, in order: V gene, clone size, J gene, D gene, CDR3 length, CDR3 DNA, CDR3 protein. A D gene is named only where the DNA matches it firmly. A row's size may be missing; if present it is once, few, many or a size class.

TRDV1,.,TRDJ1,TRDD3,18,TGTGCTCTTGGGGAATTTCATGACTGGGGAACCGCGAACCATAAACTCATCTTT,CALGEFHDWGTANHKLIF
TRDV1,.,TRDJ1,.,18,TGTGCTCTCGGCACTCCTACCCGACCGGCAAAGTACACCGATAAACTCATCTTT,CALGTPTRPAKYTDKLIF
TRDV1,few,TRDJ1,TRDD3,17,TGTGCTCTTGGAGGGGGGATTCCCGTCGCGTTTGCCGATAAACTCATCTTT,CALGGGIPVAFADKLIF
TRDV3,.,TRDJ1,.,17,TGTGCCTTTCCTCCTACAAAGCTGGGGGGGTACACCGATAAACTCATCTTT,CAFPPTKLGGYTDKLIF
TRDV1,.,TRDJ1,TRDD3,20,TGTGCTCTTGGGGACCCCCAGGCGGGTAGGCTGGGGGATGCCCCCGATAAACTCATCTTT,CALGDPQAGRLGDAPDKLIF
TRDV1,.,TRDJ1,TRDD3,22,TGTGCTCTTGGGGAATTGGCCGGGGGGCCCCTTTACTGGGGGATTGTAGCTGATAAACTCATCTTT,CALGELAGGPLYWGIVADKLIF
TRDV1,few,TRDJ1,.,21,TGTGCTCTTGGGGGCGGCCTTCCTAACCGACTGGGGAGGGGGTACACCGATAAACTCATCTTT,CALGGGLPNRLGRGYTDKLIF
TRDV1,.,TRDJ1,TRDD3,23,TGTGCTCTTGGGGAGAGTTCCTACCGGCTACTGGGGGATCGGTTTTTGTACACCGATAAACTCATCTTT,CALGESSYRLLGDRFLYTDKLIF
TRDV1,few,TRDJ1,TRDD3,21,TGTGCTCTTGGGGAACTGAACCCTAGGTTCCTATGGGGGATACGCGAGGGTAAACTCATCTTT,CALGELNPRFLWGIREGKLIF
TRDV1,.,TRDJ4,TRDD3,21,TGTGCTCTTGGGGAAGGGACAATAATACTGGGGACGTACCATTCGGCCAGACCCCTGATCTTT,CALGEGTIILGTYHSARPLIF
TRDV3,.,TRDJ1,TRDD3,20,TGTGCGTCTACGAGACCGGGGGATACGCGTATCCCTCGGTTCGACGATAAACTCATCTTT,CASTRPGDTRIPRFDDKLIF
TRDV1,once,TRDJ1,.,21,TGCGCTCTTGGGTCCTCCCCCATAAGTAGCGGCGGGGGACGTTACACCGATAAACTCATCTTT,CALGSSPISSGGGRYTDKLIF
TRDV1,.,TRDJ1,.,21,TGTGCTCTTGGGGAACCCCCACCTCCTACGATGGGGGCCCCCCAGGGGGATAAACTCATCTTT,CALGEPPPPTMGAPQGDKLIF
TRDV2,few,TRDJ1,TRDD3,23,TGTGCCTGTGACACCCCCCAAGTACTGGGGGATACAGAAACCTCTTTTTACACCGATAAACTCATCTTT,CACDTPQVLGDTETSFYTDKLIF
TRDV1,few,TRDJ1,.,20,TGTGCTCTTGGGGAACCACACCTTCCCACGACTTGGGGGGTGACCGATAAACTCATCTTT,CALGEPHLPTTWGVTDKLIF
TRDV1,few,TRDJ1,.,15,TGTGCTCTTGGGGAACTCTTCCTTCTATACGATAAACTCATCTTT,CALGELFLLYDKLIF
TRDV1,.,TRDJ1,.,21,TGTGCTCTTGGGGAACAAACCCACGGGGTCCTACGGGGGCCGTACACCGATAAACTCATCTTT,CALGEQTHGVLRGPYTDKLIF
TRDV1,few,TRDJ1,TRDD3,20,TGTGCTCTTGGGGAACCTCATCTCCTGGGGGGCCACCTAGACACCGATAAACTCATCTTT,CALGEPHLLGGHLDTDKLIF
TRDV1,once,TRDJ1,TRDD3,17,TGTGCTCTTGGTGTCGATCCCTCTGGGGGATCCACCGATAAACTCATCTTT,CALGVDPSGGSTDKLIF
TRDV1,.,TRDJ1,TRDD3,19,TGTGCTCTTGGGGAACCCACGCCCTCCTGGGGGATAGGCACCGATAAACTCATCTTT,CALGEPTPSWGIGTDKLIF